The rows below give T cell receptor beta chains drawn from one sample of a study of Ad26.COV2.S vaccination and SARS-CoV-2 variants. Profiled with immunoSEQ multiplex PCR; TCRdb holds only in-frame clones, not every one. Of about 330,000 clones listed, roughly 90% were seen once; the top ten hold around 5%. Sequencing was performed on peripheral blood, taken in a trial of Ad26.COV2.S vaccine versus placebo. These receptors were collected from a person aged 18-60 years who received the Ad26.COV2.S COVID-19 vaccine or a placebo. Each CDR3 is given with its conserved first and last residue. D genes are given only for firm matches. Clone size, where shown, is once, few, many, or a class for clones that have expanded.

cdr3_length j_call v_call clone_size d_call cdr3_nt cdr3_aa
14 TRBJ2-5 TRBV7-2 . . TGTGCCAGCAGCTTATCGACTACCAAGGAAACCCAGTACTTC CASSLSTTKETQYF
19 TRBJ2-2 TRBV7-2 . . TGTGCCAGCAGCTCCCGTTTTCTCGGCAGGGGACTGAACACCGGGGAGCTGTTTTTT CASSSRFLGRGLNTGELFF
16 TRBJ1-1 TRBV6-1 . . TGTGCCAGCAGTGAAGAACAGGGAGAGGGGAGCACTGAAGCTTTCTTT CASSEEQGEGSTEAFF
15 TRBJ1-3 TRBV4-2 . . TGTGCCAGCAGTCCTCGTCAAAACTCTGGAAACACCATATATTTT CASSPRQNSGNTIYF
14 TRBJ1-4 TRBV28 . . TGTGCCAGCAGTTTGAATTCGAGGGGCGAAAAACTGTTTTTT CASSLNSRGEKLFF
12 TRBJ1-3 TRBV7-9 . . TGTGCCAGTAGGGGTTCTGGAAACACCATATATTTT CASRGSGNTIYF
16 TRBJ2-1 TRBV11-2 . TRBD2 TGTGCCAGCAGCTTAACTAGCGGGGTCTCCTACAATGAGCAGTTCTTC CASSLTSGVSYNEQFF
16 TRBJ1-1 TRBV19 . TRBD1 TGTGCCAGTAGTTCGGGGACAGGGTATAAGAACACTGAAGCTTTCTTT CASSSGTGYKNTEAFF
13 TRBJ1-1 TRBV30 once . TGTGCCTGGAGAAAGGTATTCCCCACTGAAGCTTTCTTT CAWRKVFPTEAFF
14 TRBJ2-3 TRBV7-9 . . TGTGCCAGCAGCTTAATCGACGCCACAGATACGCAGTATTTT CASSLIDATDTQYF
12 TRBJ1-2 TRBV29-1 . TRBD1 TGCAGCGTCAAGACAGGGGGCTATGGCTACACCTTC CSVKTGGYGYTF
14 TRBJ1-2 TRBV7-9 . . TGTGCCAGCAGCTTTCTAATGACGGACCCCATAGGCACCTTC CASSFLMTDPIGTF
13 TRBJ2-5 TRBV11-2 . . TGTGCCAGCAGCTTAGATATTTTTTGGACCCAGTACTTC CASSLDIFWTQYF
14 TRBJ2-2 TRBV6-5 . . TGTGCCAGCAGTCCCCCGCCTGACACCGGGGAGCTGTTTTTT CASSPPPDTGELFF
17 TRBJ1-1 TRBV7-9 . TRBD1 TGTGCCAGCAGCTTAGGGAAGACAGGGAGCTACATTAATGAAGCTTTCTTT CASSLGKTGSYINEAFF
15 TRBJ2-3 TRBV10-3 . . TGTGCCATCAGTGAGTCGGGTGGCGTGGCAGATACGCAGTATTTT CAISESGGVADTQYF
13 TRBJ1-1 TRBV5-1 . . TGCGCCAGCAGCCTGACGGTGAACACTGAAGCTTTCTTT CASSLTVNTEAFF
14 TRBJ1-1 TRBV19 . . TGTGCCAGTAGGACCTTTTACAGTGTACTTGAAGCTTTCTTT CASRTFYSVLEAFF
12 TRBJ2-1 TRBV29-1 . TRBD1 TGCAGCGGCGGCGACAGGGCGGATGAGCAGTTCTTC CSGGDRADEQFF
13 TRBJ2-1 TRBV9 . . TGTGCCAGCAGCGTAGATGGGGGCCCTGAGCAGTTCTTC CASSVDGGPEQFF
15 TRBJ2-5 TRBV5-6 . TRBD1 TGTGCCAGCAGGGTCATTTGGGACAGCAAAGAGACCCAGTACTTC CASRVIWDSKETQYF
14 TRBJ1-2 TRBV11-2 . . TGTGCCAGCAGCTTAGCCTCACTTAACTATGGCTACACCTTC CASSLASLNYGYTF
14 TRBJ1-5 TRBV7-9 . TRBD1 TGTGCCAGCACCTCGGACAGGGGCAATCAGCCCCAGCATTTT CASTSDRGNQPQHF
17 TRBJ2-7 TRBV4-3 . . TGCGCCAGCAGCCAAGACGAGGGCTTTACAAGCTCCTACGAGCAGTACTTC CASSQDEGFTSSYEQYF
16 TRBJ2-5 TRBV24-1 . . TGTGCCACCAGTGATTTTTCCGAGACAGGAGAAGAGACCCAGTACTTC CATSDFSETGEETQYF
14 TRBJ2-5 TRBV24-1 . TRBD1 TGTGCCACCAATCTCCCGGACAGGCGCGAGACCCAGTACTTC CATNLPDRRETQYF
12 TRBJ1-2 TRBV25-1 . . TGTGCCAGCAGACGGGGAGTCTATGGCTACACCTTC CASRRGVYGYTF
14 TRBJ1-5 TRBV9 once TRBD1 TGTGCCAGCAGCGCCGGACAGGGTTCTCAGCCCCAGCATTTT CASSAGQGSQPQHF
14 TRBJ2-1 TRBV6-5 . . TGTGCCAGCAGTTCGGGGAAGGGGGGGGATGAGCAGTTCTTC CASSSGKGGDEQFF
16 TRBJ1-5 TRBV19 . . TGTGCCAGTAGTACTCCTCCGACAGAGAGCAATCAGCCCCAGCATTTT CASSTPPTESNQPQHF
15 TRBJ1-4 TRBV11-2 . TRBD1 TGTGCCAGCAGCTTCGGCGACAGGGGTCGGGAAAAACTGTTTTTT CASSFGDRGREKLFF
16 TRBJ2-3 TRBV9 . TRBD2 TGTGCCAGCTCTCTTGGGACTAGCGGATACACAGATACGCAGTATTTT CASSLGTSGYTDTQYF
14 TRBJ1-2 TRBV19 few TRBD1 TGTGCCAGTAGTATGAGCGGGACAGGGGATGGCTACACCTTC CASSMSGTGDGYTF
16 TRBJ1-1 TRBV16 . TRBD1 TGTGCCAGCAGCCCCAGACAGGGGATGGGGAACACTGAAGCTTTCTTT CASSPRQGMGNTEAFF
17 TRBJ2-1 TRBV5-5 . . TGTGCCAGCAGCTTGGAGGCAGGGGTGAGCTCCTACAATGAGCAGTTCTTC CASSLEAGVSSYNEQFF
16 TRBJ2-7 TRBV7-9 once TRBD1 TGTGCCAGCAGCACAGACCGGGACAGGGGAATGGTTGGGCAGTACTTC CASSTDRDRGMVGQYF
18 TRBJ1-1 TRBV6-6 once . TGTGCCAGCAGTCGATGGACAGCCACGGAATCTATGAACACTGAAGCTTTCTTT CASSRWTATESMNTEAFF
15 TRBJ1-1 TRBV6-5 . . TGTGCCAGCAGTTTGGGGTTGGGGTCGAACACTGAAGCTTTCTTT CASSLGLGSNTEAFF
17 TRBJ2-3 TRBV7-2 . TRBD2 TGTGCCAGCAGCTCCGGCGGGGGGGCGGGGAACACAGATACGCAGTATTTT CASSSGGGAGNTDTQYF
11 TRBJ2-1 TRBV12-3/TRBV12-4 . . TGTGCCAGCAGTTTCCTGGGTGAGCAGTTCTTC CASSFLGEQFF
13 TRBJ2-1 TRBV6-2/TRBV6-3 . . TGTGCCAGCAGTTACTGGCTATACAATGAGCAGTTCTTC CASSYWLYNEQFF
14 TRBJ2-1 TRBV5-6 few . TGTGCCAGCAGCTTGTCGGTCGCCTACAATGAGCAGTTCTTC CASSLSVAYNEQFF
18 TRBJ1-1 TRBV19 . TRBD1 TGTGCCAGTAGTATGGCGGTATTAGGTGACAGGGAGAACACTGAAGCTTTCTTT CASSMAVLGDRENTEAFF
11 TRBJ1-2 TRBV5-5 . . TGTGCCAGCAGCTTAGACTATGGCTACACCTTC CASSLDYGYTF
16 TRBJ2-1 TRBV7-2 . TRBD2 TGTGCCAGCAGCAAAGGGCCGACTAGCGCAGACAATGAGCAGTTCTTC CASSKGPTSADNEQFF
16 TRBJ2-5 TRBV30 many TRBD2 TGTGCCTGGAGTGGACAGTCTAGCGGGAGGGGAGAGACCCAGTACTTC CAWSGQSSGRGETQYF
19 TRBJ1-4 TRBV7-9 . . TGTGCCAGCAGCCAAACGGCCCAGGGAGGAGTTGGCCCAAATGAAAAACTGTTTTTT CASSQTAQGGVGPNEKLFF
16 TRBJ2-5 TRBV7-2 . TRBD2 TGTGCCAGCAGCTTAGCGTCTAGCGGGGGACCGGAGACCCAGTACTTC CASSLASSGGPETQYF
16 TRBJ2-5 TRBV6-4 . TRBD1 TGTGCCAGCAGTGACTCCCGGGACAGGGTTAAAGAGACCCAGTACTTC CASSDSRDRVKETQYF